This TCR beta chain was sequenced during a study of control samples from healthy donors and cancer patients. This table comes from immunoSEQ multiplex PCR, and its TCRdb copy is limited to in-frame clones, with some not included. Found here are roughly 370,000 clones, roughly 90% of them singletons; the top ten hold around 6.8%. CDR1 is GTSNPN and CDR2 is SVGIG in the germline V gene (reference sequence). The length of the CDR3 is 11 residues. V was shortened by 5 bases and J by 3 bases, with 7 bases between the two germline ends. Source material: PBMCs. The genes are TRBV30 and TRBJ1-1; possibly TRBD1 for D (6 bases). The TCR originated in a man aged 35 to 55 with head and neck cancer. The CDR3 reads CAWEGDTEAFF. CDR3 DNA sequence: TGTGCCTGGGAGGGGGACACTGAAGCTTTCTTT.